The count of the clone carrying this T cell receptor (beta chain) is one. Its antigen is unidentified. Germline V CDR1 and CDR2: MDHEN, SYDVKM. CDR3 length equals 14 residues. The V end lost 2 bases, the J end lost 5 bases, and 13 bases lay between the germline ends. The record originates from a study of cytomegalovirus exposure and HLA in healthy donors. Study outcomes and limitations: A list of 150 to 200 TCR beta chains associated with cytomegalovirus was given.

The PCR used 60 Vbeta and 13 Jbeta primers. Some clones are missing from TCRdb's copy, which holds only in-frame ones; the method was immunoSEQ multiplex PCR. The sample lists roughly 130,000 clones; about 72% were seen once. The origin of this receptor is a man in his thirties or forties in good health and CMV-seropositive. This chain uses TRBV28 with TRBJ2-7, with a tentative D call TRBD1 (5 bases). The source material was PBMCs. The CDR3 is CASSLQGLLNEQYF. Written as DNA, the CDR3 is TGTGCCAGCAGTTTACAGGGTTTACTGAACGAGCAGTACTTC.